This TCR beta chain was identified during a study of cytotoxic CD8 clonotypes in ibrutinib-treated CLL. The overall study: Sample averages reached 260,000 or so productive templates and 94,082 productive rearrangements. Study observations and caveats: Public clonotypes showed up rarely, and on treatment they shrank or held steady.

This CDR3 contains 15 residues. From germline, CDR1 is MNHNS and CDR2 SASEGT. Trimming left V 10 bases short and J 3 bases short, with 20 bases between. Libraries were prepared by immunoSEQ multiplex PCR; TCRdb keeps only in-frame clonotypes and omits some of them. The sample holds some 200,000 clones, roughly 79% seen once. Concerning this clone itself: The antigen remains unidentified.

The sequence was obtained from a human donor with chronic lymphocytic leukemia. The rearrangement joins TRBV6-1 to TRBJ2-3; D could derive from TRBD1 or TRBD2 (5 bases each). The sequenced sample was PBMCs, obtained after 12 months of ibrutinib treatment. This chain's CDR3 is CATRTDWGRTDTQYF. CDR3 sequence (DNA): TGTGCCACTAGAACTGACTGGGGACGAACAGATACGCAGTATTTT.